The rows below give T cell receptor beta chains drawn from one sample of a study of blood T cell repertoires in COVID-19. Clones were read by immunoSEQ multiplex PCR, and TCRdb kept only the in-frame ones, dropping some. The sample records over 150,000 clones, over 75% being singletons. Sequencing used peripheral blood. All receptors come from a man between 65 and 85 years old with acute or convalescent COVID-19. The CDR3 runs from the conserved cysteine through the conserved F or W. D genes are given only for firm matches. Clone sizes are given selectively: once, few, many, or a class where the clone is expanded.

D gene: TRBD1; J gene: TRBJ1-2; clone size: .; V gene: TRBV29-1; CDR3 protein: CSVEQGAGGGYTF; CDR3 DNA: TGCAGCGTTGAACAGGGGGCAGGGGGTGGCTACACCTTC
D gene: TRBD2; J gene: TRBJ2-2; clone size: .; V gene: TRBV6-1; CDR3 protein: CASSDPGGGTGELFF; CDR3 DNA: TGTGCCAGCAGTGATCCGGGGGGTGGCACCGGGGAGCTGTTTTTT
D gene: .; J gene: TRBJ1-2; clone size: many; V gene: TRBV11-3; CDR3 protein: CASSLDPNYGYTF; CDR3 DNA: TGTGCCAGCAGCTTAGATCCGAACTATGGCTACACCTTC
D gene: TRBD2; J gene: TRBJ2-7; clone size: few; V gene: TRBV6-5; CDR3 protein: CASRRTSGTYEQYF; CDR3 DNA: TGTGCCAGCAGGAGGACTAGCGGTACCTACGAGCAGTACTTC
D gene: .; J gene: TRBJ2-1; clone size: .; V gene: TRBV15; CDR3 protein: CATSRDKLAVPYNEQFF; CDR3 DNA: TGTGCCACCAGCAGAGATAAATTAGCGGTACCCTACAATGAGCAGTTCTTC
D gene: .; J gene: TRBJ2-7; clone size: .; V gene: TRBV5-1; CDR3 protein: CASSLVQGHEQYF; CDR3 DNA: TGCGCCAGCAGCTTGGTACAGGGCCACGAGCAGTACTTC
D gene: .; J gene: TRBJ2-7; clone size: once; V gene: TRBV7-8; CDR3 protein: CASSFRGRGNSYEQYF; CDR3 DNA: TGTGCCAGCAGCTTCCGGGGCAGGGGTAACTCCTACGAGCAGTACTTC
D gene: TRBD1; J gene: TRBJ2-3; clone size: .; V gene: TRBV3-1/TRBV3-2; CDR3 protein: CASSERQGGTDTQYF; CDR3 DNA: TGTGCCAGCAGCGAACGACAGGGGGGGACAGATACGCAGTATTTT
D gene: .; J gene: TRBJ1-2; clone size: .; V gene: TRBV5-1; CDR3 protein: CASSGGTDPYGYTF; CDR3 DNA: TGCGCCAGCAGCGGGGGGACGGATCCCTATGGCTACACCTTC
D gene: TRBD2; J gene: TRBJ2-5; clone size: .; V gene: TRBV5-8; CDR3 protein: CASTPGLAGGQETQYF; CDR3 DNA: TGTGCCAGCACCCCAGGACTAGCGGGAGGGCAAGAGACCCAGTACTTC
D gene: TRBD1; J gene: TRBJ1-1; clone size: .; V gene: TRBV7-6; CDR3 protein: CASSFGQANTEAFF; CDR3 DNA: TGTGCCAGCAGCTTTGGACAGGCGAACACTGAAGCTTTCTTT
D gene: TRBD2; J gene: TRBJ2-5; clone size: once; V gene: TRBV5-6; CDR3 protein: CASSLVAGGPETQYF; CDR3 DNA: TGTGCCAGCAGCTTGGTAGCGGGAGGGCCTGAGACCCAGTACTTC
D gene: TRBD1; J gene: TRBJ2-7; clone size: .; V gene: TRBV5-1; CDR3 protein: CASSSFGTGDNEQYF; CDR3 DNA: TGCGCCAGCAGCTCCTTCGGGACAGGGGACAACGAGCAGTACTTC
D gene: .; J gene: TRBJ2-7; clone size: .; V gene: TRBV2; CDR3 protein: CASSDWQEHEYEQYF; CDR3 DNA: TGTGCCAGCAGTGATTGGCAGGAACATGAGTACGAGCAGTACTTC